This T cell receptor beta chain was observed in a study of blood T cells in healthy people across ages (dated by TCRdb to between 2014 and 2016). General notes on the study: Template switching captured roughly one uniquely barcoded TCR beta cDNA molecule per two T cells in model experiments. Age-related changes in TCR beta repertoire diversity were measured in the study by deep sequencing normalized with unique cDNA molecular identifiers. Two additional independent replicas of 1 million unique cDNA reads from the same blood draw were analyzed for two donors (one aged 18 to 29 and one aged 80 or older). To avoid experimental bias, donors of different ages were randomly spread across the sequencing lanes. Donors were grouped into four age groups: young (average 16 years), middle-aged (about 40), aged (roughly 62) and long-lived (about 90).

Library creation used 5' RACE. The sequencing machine was an Illumina HiSeq 2500. A second PCR of roughly 6 to 12 cycles was run with a J-beta primer mix and a sample-barcoded 5' primer. A unique molecular identifier was introduced onto each TCR beta cDNA molecule by a template-switch 5' adaptor carrying 12 random nucleotides. At least 2.5 million CDR3-containing paired-end reads were obtained from each sample. All of the RNA was converted into first-strand cDNA using the Mint cDNA synthesis kit, with a TRBC-specific oligonucleotide serving as the primer. Following uracil-DNA glycosylase treatment, a first 18-cycle PCR with universal primers M1SS and BC2_uni_R was performed on all cDNA. Processing in the source paper ran as follows. Normalization of each sample was performed by random selection of 1 million high-quality reads, each carrying a distinct molecular identifier. Instead of being binned into consensus sequences, reads that shared molecular identifiers were thrown out. CDR3 identification, clonotype clustering and error correction used MiTCR with a Q25 quality threshold and the strictest error-elimination algorithm. A nonparametric unseen species model with Euler transformation was used to estimate lower-bound total TCR beta diversity. TCRdb trimmed the raw reads at Q25, called clones with MiXCR and kept productive beta chains. Each entry is one CDR3 protein sequence, shown with its most common DNA and genes. The authors' filters were not applied to this entry. In all, the sample holds 500,000 to 600,000 distinct CDR3 sequences, and 25% to 30% of those were seen once. About 18% of the sample goes to the ten largest clones.

Turning to this clonotype: What antigen it recognizes has not been identified. The input lacks base qualities; no much larger clone sits a single base away.

What the work shows at the level of the full study, not this receptor alone: The percentage of naive T cells measured by flow cytometry correlated strongly with observed TCR beta diversity. Bulk unsorted PBMC profiling prevented conclusive comparison of naive and antigen-experienced compartments. Observed TCR beta diversity per million T cells fell roughly linearly with age, and a significant reduction was already apparent by age roughly 41. The long-lived group showed more naive CD4+ T cells, fewer expanded clones and increased TCR diversity than the aged group, suggesting age selection. The CMV infection status of donors was not known, potentially confounding age-related changes in expanded clonotypes. Total diversity estimates from one million sequenced T cells were considered lower bounds and underestimates.

Inclusive of the bounding cysteine and phenylalanine, the CDR3 is 17 residues long. The kept DNA is CDR3 alone, 51 bases in frame from the first base. At the junction V is shortened by 5 bases and J by 5 bases, with 21 bases in between. For CDR1 and CDR2, the germline V gene lists SNHLY and FYNNEI. The roughly 38 donors, aged about 6 to 95 years, were systemically healthy Caucasian individuals from Russia. Roughly 11 milliliters of peripheral blood were drawn from each donor into EDTA-treated Vacutainer tubes. PBMCs were isolated by Ficoll-Paque density-gradient centrifugation, with at least 7 million obtained per sample. Trizol reagent was used to extract total RNA from the PBMCs, yielding at least 5 micrograms per sample. Naive CD45RAhigh/CD27high T cell percentages were measured by flow cytometry on a PBMC aliquot from every donor.

This sequence originates from a woman in her sixties or seventies in good health. The specimen was blood. The chain uses TRBV2 and TRBJ2-2, with the D gene uncertain. The encoded CDR3 is CASSLLLDRRTTGELFF. The nucleotide sequence reads TGTGCCAGCAGTCTGCTGCTAGACCGTCGAACGACCGGGGAGCTGTTTTTT.